This T cell receptor beta chain was recorded in a study of shared clonotypes between healthy human individuals. With V trimmed by 0 bases and J by 6 bases, 9 bases remained unmatched. Looked up from germline, CDR1 is SGHRS and CDR2 is YFSETQ. The CDR3 loop spans 18 amino acids. Clones were sequenced by immunoSEQ multiplex PCR, and TCRdb holds only the in-frame ones, with some missing. Among around 2,000,000 clones listed, 85% to 95% were seen once. Naivety among CD8 cells was defined by CD45RO negativity and positive CCR7 selection, thereby excluding terminally differentiated effector memory CD45RA+ cells.

The receptor's source is a man younger than 35 in good health. Some clones in this sample may be carry-over from other donors' samples. The chain recombines TRBV5-1 with TRBJ2-2; 12 nucleotides match TRBD2. The sequenced sample was naive CD8+ T cells from PBMCs. The CDR3 bases are TGCGCCAGCAGCTTGGGACTAGCGGGAGTCCCATCCGCCGGGGAGCTGTTTTTT. It translates to CASSLGLAGVPSAGELFF. The entire variable domain, with the rest obtained from reference TRBV5-1 and TRBJ2-2, is as follows: KAGVTQTPRYLIKTRGQQVTLSCSPISGHRSVSWYQQTPGQGLQFLFEYFSETQRNKGNFPGRFSGRQFSNSRSEMNVSTLELGDSALYLCASSLGLAGVPSAGELFFGEGSRLTVL.